The 22 T cell receptor beta chains below were found in one sample sequenced in a study of Ad26.COV2.S vaccination and SARS-CoV-2 variants. Treatment of the sample: about 20 received Ad26.COV2.S at low or high dose, single or two shots; roughly 5 received placebo; per-sample allocation not given. Sampling occurred on day 63 after the first vaccine or placebo injection. Clones were read by immunoSEQ multiplex PCR, and TCRdb kept only the in-frame ones, dropping some. The sample contains 440,000 or so clones, roughly nine tenths of which appear only once. Specimen: peripheral blood, collected in a trial of Ad26.COV2.S vaccine versus placebo. These receptors originate from a person between 18 and 59 years old who received the Ad26.COV2.S COVID-19 vaccine or a placebo.

This chain connects TRBV4-2 to TRBJ2-2, with TRBD2 matching 9 bases. With V trimmed by 0 bases and J by 4 bases, 3 bases remained unmatched. Germline V gene lookup returns CDR1 LGHNA and CDR2 YNFKEQ. The CDR3 is 16 amino acids. The CDR3 DNA follows: TGTGCCAGCAGCCAAGAGGGACTAGCTGGCACCGGGGAGCTGTTTTTT. Residues: CASSQEGLAGTGELFF.

V is TRBV29-1 and J is TRBJ1-4, with no clear D. Trimming removed 5 bases at V and 0 bases at J, with 7 bases between. The V gene's germline CDR1 is SQVTM and CDR2 ANQGSEA. This CDR3 spans 13 amino acids. The CDR3 DNA is TGCAGCGTTACCCCAGCAACTAATGAAAAACTGTTTTTT. It specifies CSVTPATNEKLFF. The whole variable domain, remainder taken from reference TRBV29-1 and TRBJ1-4, is SAVISQKPSRDICQRGTSLTIQCQVDSQVTMMFWYRQQPGQSLTLIATANQGSEATYESGFVIDKFPISRPNLTFSTLTVSNMSPEDSSIYLCSVTPATNEKLFFGSGTQLSVL.

The chain employs TRBV5-1 and TRBJ2-1, with D possibly being TRBD2 (6 bases). V was shortened by 3 bases and J by 4 bases, with 20 bases between the two germline ends. In germline, CDR1 is SGHRS, CDR2 YFSETQ. The CDR3 runs to 17 residues. CDR3 loop: CASSWRIGTHPYNEQFF. CDR3 sequence (DNA): TGCGCCAGCAGCTGGAGGATTGGGACTCACCCTTACAATGAGCAGTTCTTC.

The J gene is TRBJ2-1, the V gene TRBV5-4, with TRBD1 matching 8 bases. The trim removed 1 base at V and 0 bases at J, leaving 3 bases unmatched. Germline loops: CDR1 SGHNT, CDR2 YYREEE (reference sequence). CDR3 length: 16 amino acids. The CDR3 bases are TGTGCCAGCAGCTTGTGGGACAGGCCCTCCTACAATGAGCAGTTCTTC. The encoded protein is CASSLWDRPSYNEQFF. The full variable domain, completed using reference TRBV5-4 and TRBJ2-1, is ETGVTQSPTHLIKTRGQQVTLRCSSQSGHNTVSWYQQALGQGPQFIFQYYREEENGRGNFPPRFSGLQFPNYSSELNVNALELDDSALYLCASSLWDRPSYNEQFFGPGTRLTVL.

V gene TRBV24-1 combines with J gene TRBJ2-2, with D uncertain. V shed 4 bases and J shed 8 bases, with 13 bases lying between them. The germline V gene encodes CDR1 KGHDR and CDR2 SFDVKD. This CDR3 is built from 14 residues. CDR3 region: CATSDGPVSGELFF. As DNA, the CDR3 is TGTGCCACCAGTGACGGTCCGGTGTCGGGGGAGCTGTTTTTT.

This clone was recorded a few times. The chain couples TRBV6-1 to TRBJ1-5, with a tentative D call TRBD1 (5 bases). V was cut by 6 bases and J by 6 bases, with 21 bases left in between. The CDR3 consists of 16 residues. Germline V CDR1 and CDR2: MNHNS, SASEGT. The CDR3, as DNA: TGTGCCAGCAGAGAATCCGGGCCGCGGGGCGCTCAGCCCCAGCATTTT. It translates to CASRESGPRGAQPQHF.

This rearrangement joins TRBV27 to TRBJ1-2, with D possibly TRBD1 on 5 matching bases. The germline V gene has CDR1 MNHEY and CDR2 SMNVEV (reference sequence). V lost 10 bases, J lost 3 bases, and 9 bases lay in between. This CDR3 has 11 amino acids. CDR3 in amino acids: CAIRGYYGYTF. The CDR3 DNA reads as TGTGCCATACGGGGGTACTATGGCTACACCTTC.

This chain uses TRBV11-2 with TRBJ2-1; 10 bases agree with TRBD2. CDR3 length: 16 amino acids. CDR1 and CDR2 from the germline V gene are SGHAT and FQNNGV. J was trimmed by 7 bases and V by 2 bases; bases with no gene match: 8. The CDR3 DNA sequence: TGTGCCAGCAGCTTAAGGCTAGCGGGAGCCTTGAATGAGCAGTTCTTC. Translated: CASSLRLAGALNEQFF. The whole variable domain, remainder taken from reference TRBV11-2 and TRBJ2-1, is EAGVAQSPRYKIIEKRQSVAFWCNPISGHATLYWYQQILGQGPKLLIQFQNNGVVDDSQLPKDRFSAERLKGVDSTLKIQPAKLEDSAVYLCASSLRLAGALNEQFFGPGTRLTVL.

The chain uses TRBV7-6 and TRBJ2-1; D unclear. The germline V gene has CDR1 SGHVS and CDR2 FNYEAQ. The CDR3 covers 15 residues. Deletions cut 1 base from V and 1 base from J, with 8 bases between. Here the CDR3 reads CASSLDGSSYNEQFF. The CDR3 DNA reads TGTGCCAGCAGCTTAGACGGTAGTTCCTACAATGAGCAGTTCTTC.

The V gene is TRBV27, the J gene TRBJ1-2, with TRBD1 identical over 8 bases. The length of the CDR3 is 15 residues. Losses at the gene ends were 5 bases for V and 4 bases for J; bases not matched to a gene: 9. The germline V gene has CDR1 MNHEY and CDR2 SMNVEV (reference sequence). CDR3 coding DNA: TGTGCCAGCAGTCCATCCCCCGGGACAGGCTATGGCTACACCTTC. Translation: CASSPSPGTGYGYTF.

V usage is TRBV19 and J usage is TRBJ2-3, with 8 bases fitting TRBD2. CDR3 length: 15 residues. CDR1 is LNHDA and CDR2 is SQIVND in the germline V gene (reference sequence). Trimming took 4 bases from V and 2 from J; bases not matched to a gene: 5. The CDR3 region is CASSNRGGPTDTQYF. CDR3 nucleotides: TGTGCCAGTAGTAACCGCGGGGGGCCCACAGATACGCAGTATTTT.

The rearrangement joins TRBV18 to TRBJ1-1; TRBD1 aligns across 10 bases. The germline CDR1 and CDR2 sequences are KGHSH and LQKENI. V trimming: 8 bases; J trimming: 7 bases; junction bases outside the gene matches: 13. The CDR3 runs 15 residues. The DNA for the CDR3 is TGTGCCAGCACCCGACAGGGGGCCCCGTCGGGTGAAGCTTTCTTT. Translating it yields CASTRQGAPSGEAFF.

The chain recombines TRBV4-2 with TRBJ2-7; 8 bases fit TRBD1. The V gene's germline CDR1 is LGHNA and CDR2 YNFKEQ. The CDR3 covers 15 residues. V shed 3 bases, J shed 4 bases, and the junction held 8 bases outside the gene matches. The CDR3 reads CASSQRDRLSYEQYF. Here the CDR3 DNA reads TGTGCCAGCAGCCAGCGGGACAGGCTATCGTACGAGCAGTACTTC.

The J gene is TRBJ1-4, the V gene TRBV6-5, with D perhaps matching TRBD1 (5 bases). Germline V CDR1 and CDR2: MNHEY, SVGAGI. The CDR3 spans 13 residues. Trimming took 3 bases from V and 13 from J, leaving 15 bases between them. For the CDR3, the DNA is TGTGCCAGCAGTTATTGGACCAGGGACGGACTGTTTTTT. Its translation is CASSYWTRDGLFF.

V is TRBV6-5 and J is TRBJ2-2; possible D gene TRBD2, 6 bases. Looked up from germline, CDR1 is MNHEY and CDR2 is SVGAGI. CDR3 size: 15 residues. V was trimmed by 8 bases and J by 3 bases, leaving 16 bases between them. CDR3 sequence: CASVPGVADTGELFF. The CDR3 region has the DNA TGTGCCAGCGTTCCGGGGGTGGCGGACACCGGGGAGCTGTTTTTT.

V gene TRBV29-1 combines with J gene TRBJ1-2; TRBD1 matches at 8 bases. The CDR3 sequence is 13 residues long. After removal of 3 bases from V and 7 bases from J, the junction contained 7 bases not matched to a gene. The germline V gene encodes CDR1 SQVTM and CDR2 ANQGSEA. DNA of the CDR3: TGCAGCGTTGACTCAGGGGGCCCACGTGGCTACACCTTC. Translated: CSVDSGGPRGYTF. Combining the CDR3 with reference TRBV29-1 and TRBJ1-2 gives the whole variable domain SAVISQKPSRDICQRGTSLTIQCQVDSQVTMMFWYRQQPGQSLTLIATANQGSEATYESGFVIDKFPISRPNLTFSTLTVSNMSPEDSSIYLCSVDSGGPRGYTFGSGTRLTVV.

The chain links TRBV10-3 to TRBJ2-1, with D perhaps TRBD2 (5 bases). The CDR3 totals 16 residues. V lost 1 base to trimming and J lost 9 bases, with 19 bases between them. Per the germline V gene, CDR1 is ENHRY and CDR2 is SYGVKD. The CDR3 DNA sequence: TGTGCCATCAGTGAGTTTCAGGCACTAATAGCGATTGAGCAGTTCTTC. It is translated as CAISEFQALIAIEQFF.

V usage is TRBV27 and J usage is TRBJ1-1, with unresolved D. The V gene's germline CDR1 is MNHEY and CDR2 SMNVEV (reference sequence). There are 13 residues in the CDR3. V dropped 7 bases and J dropped 1 base, with 10 bases sitting between them. This CDR3 reads CASISRGNTEAFF. In DNA form, the CDR3 reads TGTGCCAGCATTTCACGGGGGAACACTGAAGCTTTCTTT.

The rearrangement links TRBV18 to TRBJ1-4; D is possibly TRBD1 (5 bases). The V gene lost 5 bases and the J gene lost 8 bases, with 18 bases spanning the gap. CDR1 and CDR2 (germline): KGHSH, LQKENI. The length of the CDR3 is 15 residues. CDR3 nucleotides: TGTGCCAGCTCATCCCCAGGGAGTTTAGGGGAAAAACTGTTTTTT. Translating it yields CASSSPGSLGEKLFF.

V gene TRBV30 combines with J gene TRBJ2-7; 8 nucleotides align to TRBD2. The CDR3 runs 14 residues. Germline CDR1 GTSNPN, CDR2 SVGIG (reference sequence). V shed 8 bases and J 5 bases; nucleotides not matched to a gene: 14. CDR3 sequence: CALRWSGSFHEQYF. As DNA, the CDR3 is TGTGCCCTCAGATGGAGCGGGAGCTTCCACGAGCAGTACTTC.

The rearrangement uses TRBV7-9 and TRBJ2-1; D ambiguous. The CDR3 loop spans 15 amino acids. Germline loops: CDR1 SEHNR, CDR2 FQNEAQ (reference sequence). V was cut by 1 base and J by 0 bases, with 7 bases left in between. In DNA form, the CDR3 reads TGTGCCAGCAGCTTAGTTCCGAGCTCCTACAATGAGCAGTTCTTC. Residues: CASSLVPSSYNEQFF.

This chain joins TRBV2 and TRBJ2-7; D may correspond to TRBD1 or TRBD2 (5 bases each). Germline CDR1 is SNHLY and CDR2 is FYNNEI. V lost 8 bases to trimming and J lost 2 bases, with 16 bases between them. This CDR3 spans 14 amino acids. The CDR3 DNA sequence: TGTGCCAGCCGAGCCGGGACGGCCGCCTACGAGCAGTACTTC. Its protein is CASRAGTAAYEQYF.